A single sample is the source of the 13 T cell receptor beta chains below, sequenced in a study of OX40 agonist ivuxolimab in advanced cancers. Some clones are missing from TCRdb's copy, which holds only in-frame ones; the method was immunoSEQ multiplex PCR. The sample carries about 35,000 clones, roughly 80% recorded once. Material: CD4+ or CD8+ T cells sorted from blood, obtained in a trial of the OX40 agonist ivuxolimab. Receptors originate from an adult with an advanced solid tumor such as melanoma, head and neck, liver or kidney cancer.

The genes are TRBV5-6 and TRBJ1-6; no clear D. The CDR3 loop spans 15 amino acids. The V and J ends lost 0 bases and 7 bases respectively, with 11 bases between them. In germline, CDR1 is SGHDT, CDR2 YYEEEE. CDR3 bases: TGTGCCAGCAGCTTGGAAGGGATTGAGAATTCACCCCTCCACTTT. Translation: CASSLEGIENSPLHF.

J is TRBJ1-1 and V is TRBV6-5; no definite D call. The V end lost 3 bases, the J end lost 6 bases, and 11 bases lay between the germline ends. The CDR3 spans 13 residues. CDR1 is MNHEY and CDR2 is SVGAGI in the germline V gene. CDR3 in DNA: TGTGCCAGCAGTTATGAGGTAGGGTCTGAAGCTTTCTTT. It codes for CASSYEVGSEAFF.

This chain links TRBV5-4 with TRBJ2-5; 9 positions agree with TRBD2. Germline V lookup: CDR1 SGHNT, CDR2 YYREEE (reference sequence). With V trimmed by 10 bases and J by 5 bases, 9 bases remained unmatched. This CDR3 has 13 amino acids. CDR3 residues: CASRTSASETQYF. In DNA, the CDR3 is TGTGCCTCTCGGACTAGCGCGTCGGAGACCCAGTACTTC.

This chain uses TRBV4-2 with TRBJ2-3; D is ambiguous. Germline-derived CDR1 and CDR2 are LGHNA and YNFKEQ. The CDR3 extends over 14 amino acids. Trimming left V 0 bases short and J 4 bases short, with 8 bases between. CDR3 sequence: CASSQDLTPDTQYF. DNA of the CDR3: TGTGCCAGCAGCCAAGATTTGACACCAGATACGCAGTATTTT.

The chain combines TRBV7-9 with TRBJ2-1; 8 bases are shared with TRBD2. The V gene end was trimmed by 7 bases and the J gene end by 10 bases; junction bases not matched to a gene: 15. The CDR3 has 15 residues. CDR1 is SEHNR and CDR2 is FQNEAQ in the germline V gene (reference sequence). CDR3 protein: CASTVSGSPEWEQFF. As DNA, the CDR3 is TGTGCCAGCACCGTCAGCGGGAGCCCGGAATGGGAGCAGTTCTTC.

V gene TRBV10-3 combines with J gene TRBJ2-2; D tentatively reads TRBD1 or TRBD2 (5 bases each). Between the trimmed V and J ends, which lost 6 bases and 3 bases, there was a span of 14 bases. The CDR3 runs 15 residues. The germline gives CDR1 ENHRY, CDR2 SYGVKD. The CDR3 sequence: CAIRRRDRDTGELFF. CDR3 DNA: TGTGCCATCAGGCGAAGGGACCGGGACACCGGGGAGCTGTTTTTT.

CDR3 amino acids: CASSPIFTGGNTEAFF. The CDR3 DNA follows: TGCGCCAGCAGCCCGATTTTCACAGGGGGGAACACTGAAGCTTTCTTT. The chain is built from TRBV5-1 and TRBJ1-1, with 8 nucleotides matching TRBD1. The length of the CDR3 is 16 residues. The trim removed 4 bases at V and 1 base at J, leaving 9 bases unmatched. CDR1 and CDR2 from the germline V gene are SGHRS and YFSETQ.

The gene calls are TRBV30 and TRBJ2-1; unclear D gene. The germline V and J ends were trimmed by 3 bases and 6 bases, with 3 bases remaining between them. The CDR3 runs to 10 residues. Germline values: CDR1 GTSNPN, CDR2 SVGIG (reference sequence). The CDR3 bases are TGTGCCTGGAGCTTCAATGAGCAGTTCTTC. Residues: CAWSFNEQFF.

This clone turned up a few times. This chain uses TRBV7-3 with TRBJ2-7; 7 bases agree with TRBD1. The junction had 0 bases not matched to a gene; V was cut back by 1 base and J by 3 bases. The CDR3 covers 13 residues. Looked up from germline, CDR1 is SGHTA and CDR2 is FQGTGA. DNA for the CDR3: TGTGCCAGCAGCTTAAACAGGGGCTACGAGCAGTACTTC. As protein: CASSLNRGYEQYF.

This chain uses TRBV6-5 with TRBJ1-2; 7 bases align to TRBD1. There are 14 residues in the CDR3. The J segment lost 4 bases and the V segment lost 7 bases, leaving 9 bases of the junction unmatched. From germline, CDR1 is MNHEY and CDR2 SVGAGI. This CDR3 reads CASTPRGHGYGYTF. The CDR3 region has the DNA TGTGCCAGCACCCCGAGGGGGCACGGCTATGGCTACACCTTC.

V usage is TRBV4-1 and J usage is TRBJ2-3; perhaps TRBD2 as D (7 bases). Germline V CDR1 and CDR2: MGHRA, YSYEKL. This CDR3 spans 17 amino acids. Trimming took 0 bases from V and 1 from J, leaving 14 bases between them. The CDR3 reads CASSQDHSRGRTDTQYF. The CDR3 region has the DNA TGCGCCAGCAGCCAAGATCACTCGCGGGGGCGCACAGATACGCAGTATTTT.

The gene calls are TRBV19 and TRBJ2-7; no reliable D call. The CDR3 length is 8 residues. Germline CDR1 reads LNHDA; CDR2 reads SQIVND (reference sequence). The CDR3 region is CRLGEQYF. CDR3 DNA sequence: TGTCGTCTCGGGGAGCAGTACTTC. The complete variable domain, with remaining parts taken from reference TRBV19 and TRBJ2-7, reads DGGITQSPKYLFRKEGQNVTLSCEQNLNHDAMYWYRQDPGQGLRLIYYSQIVNDFQKGDIAEGYSVSREKKESFPLTVTSAQKNPTAFYLCRLGEQYFGPGTRLTVT.

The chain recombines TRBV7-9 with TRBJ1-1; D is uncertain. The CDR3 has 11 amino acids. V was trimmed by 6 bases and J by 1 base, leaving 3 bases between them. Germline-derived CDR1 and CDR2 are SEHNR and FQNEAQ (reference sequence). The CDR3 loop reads CASRENTEAFF. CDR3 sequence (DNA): TGTGCCAGCAGGGAGAACACTGAAGCTTTCTTT. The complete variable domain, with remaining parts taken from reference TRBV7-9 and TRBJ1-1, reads DTGVSQNPRHKITKRGQNVTFRCDPISEHNRLYWYRQTLGQGPEFLTYFQNEAQLEKSRLLSDRFSAERPKGSFSTLEIQRTEQGDSAMYLCASRENTEAFFGQGTRLTVV.